This T cell receptor (beta chain) was observed in a study of OX40 agonist ivuxolimab in advanced cancers. Produced via immunoSEQ multiplex PCR; TCRdb's table is partial and in-frame only. Of 50,000 to 75,000 clones listed, around 91% are singletons. This CDR3 region has 14 residues. V was pared by 4 bases and J by 3 bases, with 13 bases between. Germline-derived CDR1 and CDR2 are SGHVS and FNYEAQ. This rearrangement joins TRBV7-6 to TRBJ2-7; D not certain. This TCR came from an adult with an advanced solid tumor such as melanoma, head and neck, liver or kidney cancer. This sample comprised CD4+ or CD8+ T cells sorted from blood, obtained in a trial of the OX40 agonist ivuxolimab. CDR3 loop: CASSSSLLGYEQYF. CDR3 DNA: TGTGCCAGCAGCTCCAGTTTGTTGGGCTACGAGCAGTACTTC.